The next 26 T cell receptor beta chains were all read from a single sample in a study of PD-1 blockade in classical Hodgkin lymphoma. Every one of the patients relapsed after autologous stem cell transplantation (brentuximab vedotin exposure was variable). The data were produced by immunoSEQ multiplex PCR, yet TCRdb's version contains in-frame clones alone and is incomplete. The top ten clones hold roughly 10% of a sample with around 27,000 clones, approximately 82% of them seen once. Sequences were derived from peripheral blood mononuclear cells (PBMCs), sampled before the second cycle of nivolumab. The origin of the receptors is a human donor with classical Hodgkin lymphoma.

The gene calls are TRBV29-1 and TRBJ2-6; D ambiguous. The CDR3 runs to 17 residues. The germline V gene encodes CDR1 SQVTM and CDR2 ANQGSEA. V was trimmed by 4 bases and J by 5 bases, leaving 21 bases between them. The CDR3 coding sequence is TGCAGCGTTGCCATGGATAGCATACAAAGTCGGGCCAACGTCCTGACTTTC. Residues: CSVAMDSIQSRANVLTF.

The chain couples TRBV15 to TRBJ2-7; the match to TRBD1 covers 7 bases. J lost 4 bases, V lost 3 bases, and 9 bases had no gene match. Germline assignment: CDR1 LNHNV and CDR2 YYDKDF (reference sequence). The CDR3 contains 15 residues. CDR3 DNA sequence: TGTGCCACCAGCAGGCCCGGGACAGCCCTATACGAGCAGTACTTC. It yields the protein CATSRPGTALYEQYF.

CDR3 coding DNA: TGTGCCAGTACTGACAGATCTGATGGCTACACCTTC. Encoded protein: CASTDRSDGYTF. V gene TRBV19 combines with J gene TRBJ1-2, with D tentatively TRBD1 (5 bases). The CDR3 length is 12 residues. CDR1 and CDR2 (germline): LNHDA, SQIVND (reference sequence). Trimming took 7 bases from V and 6 from J, leaving 12 bases between them.

This rearrangement joins TRBV10-3 to TRBJ1-5; a possible D gene is TRBD1 (5 bases). From germline, CDR1 is ENHRY and CDR2 SYGVKD. The CDR3 runs 12 residues. CDR3 region: CAGDSPGQPQHF. DNA of the CDR3: TGTGCGGGGGACTCCCCCGGACAGCCCCAGCATTTT.

V usage is TRBV5-6 and J usage is TRBJ1-4; unclear D gene. V was pared by 0 bases and J by 3 bases, with 9 bases between. The CDR3 contains 15 residues. CDR1 and CDR2 (germline): SGHDT, YYEEEE. The CDR3 DNA reads TGTGCCAGCAGCTTGGCCACAGACCCTAATGAAAAACTGTTTTTT. Its protein is CASSLATDPNEKLFF.

This clone was picked up one time. The rearrangement uses TRBV7-9 and TRBJ1-2; no clear D gene. Deletions cut 5 bases from V and 4 bases from J, with 17 bases between. This CDR3 contains 15 residues. Germline CDR1 is SEHNR and CDR2 is FQNEAQ (reference sequence). The CDR3: CASSLARAGSYGYTF. The CDR3 nucleotides are TGTGCCAGCAGCCTCGCTCGGGCCGGGTCCTATGGCTACACCTTC.

The rearrangement links TRBV7-9 to TRBJ2-1; 10 nucleotides agree with TRBD2. Trimming at V came to 0 bases and at J to 2 bases, leaving 10 bases not matched to a gene. The CDR3 extends over 19 amino acids. Germline V lookup: CDR1 SEHNR, CDR2 FQNEAQ (reference sequence). The CDR3 protein is CASSLAPSGGANPYNEQFF. CDR3 sequence (DNA): TGTGCCAGCAGCTTAGCGCCCAGCGGGGGGGCCAATCCCTACAATGAGCAGTTCTTC.

The V and J genes are TRBV4-3 and TRBJ1-3; D is uncertain. CDR3 length: 16 residues. Trimming shortened V by 0 bases and J by 4 bases, and 13 bases separated the two germline ends. Germline loops: CDR1 LGHNA, CDR2 YSLEER. In DNA, the CDR3 is TGCGCCAGCAGCCAAGATCTAGGCGCGGGGGGAAACACCATATATTTT. It encodes CASSQDLGAGGNTIYF.

The CDR3 loop reads CASSQERAGGPFGGELFF. As DNA, the CDR3 is TGCGCCAGCAGCCAAGAGAGAGCGGGGGGCCCGTTTGGCGGGGAGCTGTTTTTT. The V gene is TRBV4-3, the J gene TRBJ2-2; TRBD2 aligns across 9 bases. CDR1 and CDR2 from the germline V gene are LGHNA and YSLEER. V shed 0 bases and J 7 bases; nucleotides not matched to a gene: 12. The CDR3 consists of 18 residues.

The CDR3 region has the DNA TGTGCCAGTAGTGGGGGGGAGACAACCAACACTGAAGCTTTCTTT. Protein: CASSGGETTNTEAFF. V is TRBV19 and J is TRBJ1-1; D might be TRBD1 (5 bases). The germline V gene encodes CDR1 LNHDA and CDR2 SQIVND (reference sequence). Trimming cost V 5 bases and J 2 bases, with 15 bases left between them. This CDR3 comprises 15 residues.

The chain carries TRBV5-5 and TRBJ2-5, with D possibly being TRBD2 (6 bases). Germline V CDR1 and CDR2: SGHKS, YYEKEE (reference sequence). The ends were cut back, 1 base at V and 3 bases at J, with 10 bases in the middle. The CDR3 runs to 14 residues. CDR3 nucleotide sequence: TGTGCCAGCAGCTTGTACGGGGGAGAAGAGACCCAGTACTTC. Encoded protein: CASSLYGGEETQYF.

The V gene is TRBV7-9, the J gene TRBJ2-6; 10 positions agree with TRBD1. Unmatched junction bases numbered 12, after V lost 6 bases and J lost 1 base. Germline V gene lookup returns CDR1 SEHNR and CDR2 FQNEAQ (reference sequence). This CDR3 is built from 19 residues. The CDR3 DNA is TGTGCCAGCAGTTTTCTCCGGGACAGGGGAGAGTCTGGGGCCAACGTCCTGACTTTC. It encodes CASSFLRDRGESGANVLTF.

V gene TRBV12-5 combines with J gene TRBJ2-1; D call uncertain. This CDR3 has 14 amino acids. Deletions cut 5 bases from V and 8 bases from J, with 16 bases between. Germline V gene sequence: CDR1 LGHNT, CDR2 FRNRAP. The CDR3 spells CASGGPPRGYEQFF. The CDR3 DNA sequence: TGTGCTAGTGGTGGGCCCCCCCGAGGTTATGAGCAGTTCTTC.

The chain couples TRBV25-1 to TRBJ2-3; the D is unclear. V dropped 2 bases and J dropped 6 bases, with 6 bases sitting between them. Germline V gene sequence: CDR1 MGHDK, CDR2 SYGVNS. CDR3 size: 12 residues. The CDR3 coding sequence is TGTGCCAGCAGTGAACAGTCCGATACGCAGTATTTT. It encodes CASSEQSDTQYF.

V gene TRBV19 combines with J gene TRBJ2-7, with a weak D call TRBD2 (6 bases). The CDR3 is made up of 15 amino acids. The V gene lost 10 bases and the J gene lost 4 bases, with 23 bases spanning the gap. CDR1 is LNHDA, CDR2 SQIVND, per germline (reference sequence). DNA of the CDR3: TGTGCCACCAGATGGGGCCAAAGCGCGGGGTACGAGCAGTACTTC. This codes for CATRWGQSAGYEQYF.

This clone has a handful of counts. As DNA, the CDR3 is TGTGCCAGTAGTATTGGAGGGCGCGAGCAGTACTTC. Translating gives CASSIGGREQYF. This chain joins TRBV19 and TRBJ2-7, with D perhaps matching TRBD2 (6 bases). Trimming shortened V by 3 bases and J by 6 bases, and 9 bases separated the two germline ends. Germline V lookup: CDR1 LNHDA, CDR2 SQIVND (reference sequence). The CDR3 totals 12 residues. The full variable domain, rest sourced from reference TRBV19 and TRBJ2-7, is DGGITQSPKYLFRKEGQNVTLSCEQNLNHDAMYWYRQDPGQGLRLIYYSQIVNDFQKGDIAEGYSVSREKKESFPLTVTSAQKNPTAFYLCASSIGGREQYFGPGTRLTVT.

The chain combines TRBV5-6 with TRBJ2-3, with D possibly being TRBD2 (6 bases). Looked up from germline, CDR1 is SGHDT and CDR2 is YYEEEE. Trimming stripped 4 bases from V and 4 bases from J, with 13 bases between. The CDR3 has 14 residues. CDR3 in DNA: TGTGCCAGCAGCCTATCTAGCGCGTCAGATACGCAGTATTTT. Translated, it gives CASSLSSASDTQYF.

The rearrangement uses TRBV4-3 and TRBJ2-1, with D possibly matching TRBD1 (5 bases). In germline, CDR1 is LGHNA, CDR2 YSLEER. V lost 0 bases and J lost 7, with 13 bases in between. The CDR3 is 15 residues long. As DNA, the CDR3 is TGCGCCAGCAGCCAAGATGGGGCGCATTGGAATGAGCAGTTCTTC. Translated: CASSQDGAHWNEQFF.

This sequence joins TRBV20-1 and TRBJ2-7, with D maybe TRBD1 (5 bases). Between the trimmed V and J ends, which lost 5 bases and 5 bases, there was a span of 7 bases. Looked up from germline, CDR1 is DFQATT and CDR2 is SNEGSKA (reference sequence). The CDR3 consists of 10 residues. The CDR3, as DNA: TGCAGTGCTCTACAGGACGAGCAGTACTTC. Translating it yields CSALQDEQYF.

The rearrangement joins TRBV25-1 to TRBJ1-6; D is unclear. Germline loops: CDR1 MGHDK, CDR2 SYGVNS. The CDR3 has 17 amino acids. V was cut by 7 bases and J by 0 bases, with 16 bases left in between. CDR3 sequence: CASIYSPRSSYNSPLHF. The CDR3 nucleotides are TGTGCCAGCATCTACAGCCCTAGGAGCTCCTATAATTCACCCCTCCACTTT.

The chain recombines TRBV7-2 with TRBJ1-3, with TRBD1 identical over 8 bases. The CDR3 has 19 amino acids. J was trimmed by 0 bases and V by 2 bases; bases with no gene match: 12. Germline V gene data show CDR1 as SGHTA and CDR2 as FQGNSA. The CDR3 DNA follows: TGTGCCAGCAGCTTATGGGCAGGGGGCGAAATACCCTCTGGAAACACCATATATTTT. This encodes CASSLWAGGEIPSGNTIYF. The whole variable domain, filled in from reference TRBV7-2 and TRBJ1-3, reads GAGVSQSPSNKVTEKGKDVELRCDPISGHTALYWYRQSLGQGLEFLIYFQGNSAPDKSGLPSDRFSAERTGGSVSTLTIQRTQQEDSAVYLCASSLWAGGEIPSGNTIYFGEGSWLTVV.

This rearrangement joins TRBV15 to TRBJ1-5; D uncertain. Germline CDR1 reads LNHNV; CDR2 reads YYDKDF (reference sequence). The CDR3 is 14 amino acids. Trimming shortened V by 4 bases and J by 4 bases, and 11 bases separated the two germline ends. DNA of the CDR3: TGTGCCACCAGCACTCAAGAAGTTAATCAGCCCCAGCATTTT. It yields the protein CATSTQEVNQPQHF.

The rearrangement uses TRBV7-2 and TRBJ1-4, with unresolved D. The CDR3 sequence is 16 residues long. With 5 bases removed from V and 5 bases from J, the gap between germline ends came to 18 bases. Germline lookup yields CDR1 SGHTA and CDR2 FQGNSA. DNA for the CDR3: TGTGCCAGCAGCCGAGGACTGGACGGCTTAAATGAAAAACTGTTTTTT. Its translation: CASSRGLDGLNEKLFF.

The V call is TRBV7-8, the J call TRBJ2-7; 8 positions match TRBD1. This CDR3 spans 15 amino acids. Per germline, CDR1 SGHVS and CDR2 FQNEAQ. With V trimmed by 1 base and J by 4 bases, 6 bases remained unmatched. The CDR3 loop reads CASSLVRQGRYEQYF. The CDR3, as DNA: TGTGCCAGCAGCTTAGTTCGACAGGGGCGATACGAGCAGTACTTC. Variable domain in full (rest from reference TRBV7-8 and TRBJ2-7): GAGVSQSPRYKVAKRGQDVALRCDPISGHVSLFWYQQALGQGPEFLTYFQNEAQLDKSGLPSDRFFAERPEGSVSTLKIQRTQQEDSAVYLCASSLVRQGRYEQYFGPGTRLTVT.

The chain recombines TRBV27 with TRBJ1-1; no clear D. V was shortened by 5 bases and J by 0 bases, with 13 bases between the two germline ends. Germline V gene lookup returns CDR1 MNHEY and CDR2 SMNVEV (reference sequence). CDR3 length equals 15 residues. As DNA, the CDR3 is TGTGCCAGCAGTCCCGGGTACGGTATGAACACTGAAGCTTTCTTT. Protein: CASSPGYGMNTEAFF.

V and J are TRBV7-9 and TRBJ1-2; 8 bases fit TRBD1. The ends lost 7 bases at V and 4 bases at J; junction bases unmatched: 11. Per the germline V gene, CDR1 is SEHNR and CDR2 is FQNEAQ (reference sequence). The CDR3 has 15 amino acids. This CDR3 is CASTDMGTGSYGYTF. The CDR3 DNA sequence: TGTGCCAGCACCGATATGGGGACAGGCAGCTATGGCTACACCTTC.